These T cell receptor beta chains were read from a single sample in a study of blood T cell repertoires in COVID-19. This table comes from immunoSEQ multiplex PCR, and its TCRdb copy is limited to in-frame clones, with some not included. Of fewer than 250,000 clones listed, 70% to 90% are singletons. Material for sequencing was peripheral blood. These receptors were obtained from a woman aged 45 to 65 with active or convalescent COVID-19. Both conserved end residues are part of each CDR3. A D gene is named only where the DNA matches it firmly. Size tells how often a clone was seen (once, few, many) or the class of an expanded clone, and some rows leave it out.

abundance: .
j_gene: TRBJ2-5
v_gene: TRBV3-1/TRBV3-2
d_gene: .
CDR3aa: CASSQAGSSTRETQYF
CDR3nt: TGTGCCAGCAGCCAAGCGGGGTCTAGCACGCGGGAGACCCAGTACTTC

abundance: .
j_gene: TRBJ2-3
v_gene: TRBV9
d_gene: TRBD2
CDR3aa: CASSPRTSGTDTQYF
CDR3nt: TGTGCCAGCAGCCCCAGGACTAGCGGGACAGATACGCAGTATTTT

abundance: .
j_gene: TRBJ1-1
v_gene: TRBV5-1
d_gene: .
CDR3aa: CASRSDRFFGTEAFF
CDR3nt: TGCGCCAGCAGATCTGACAGGTTCTTTGGCACTGAAGCTTTCTTT

abundance: once
j_gene: TRBJ1-1
v_gene: TRBV6-5
d_gene: .
CDR3aa: CASSLGGMNTEAFF
CDR3nt: TGTGCCAGCAGTTTAGGGGGAATGAACACTGAAGCTTTCTTT

abundance: few
j_gene: TRBJ2-1
v_gene: TRBV10-1
d_gene: TRBD2
CDR3aa: CASSEMRLAGVSEQFF
CDR3nt: TGCGCCAGCAGTGAAATGCGCCTAGCGGGAGTGAGCGAGCAGTTCTTC

abundance: many
j_gene: TRBJ2-2
v_gene: TRBV19
d_gene: .
CDR3aa: CATDGGGTGELFF
CDR3nt: TGTGCCACCGACGGGGGTGGGACCGGGGAGCTGTTTTTT

abundance: .
j_gene: TRBJ2-2
v_gene: TRBV24-1
d_gene: .
CDR3aa: CATSDLGHVNTGELFF
CDR3nt: TGTGCCACCAGTGATCTGGGACACGTTAACACCGGGGAGCTGTTTTTT

abundance: .
j_gene: TRBJ1-1
v_gene: TRBV6-5
d_gene: .
CDR3aa: CASSPETHTEAFF
CDR3nt: TGTGCCAGCAGTCCCGAGACTCACACTGAAGCTTTCTTT

abundance: .
j_gene: TRBJ2-7
v_gene: TRBV30
d_gene: .
CDR3aa: CAWKGHPSYEQYF
CDR3nt: TGTGCCTGGAAGGGACATCCCTCCTACGAGCAGTACTTC

abundance: few
j_gene: TRBJ1-1
v_gene: TRBV9
d_gene: TRBD1
CDR3aa: CASSRDRVTEAFF
CDR3nt: TGTGCCAGCAGCCGGGACAGGGTCACTGAAGCTTTCTTT

abundance: .
j_gene: TRBJ2-1
v_gene: TRBV6-5
d_gene: TRBD1
CDR3aa: CASSRTTGDNEQFF
CDR3nt: TGTGCCAGCAGTAGAACGACAGGGGACAATGAGCAGTTCTTC

abundance: .
j_gene: TRBJ1-1
v_gene: TRBV27
d_gene: .
CDR3aa: CASSSAYTEAFF
CDR3nt: TGTGCCAGCAGTTCCGCCTATACTGAAGCTTTCTTT

abundance: once
j_gene: TRBJ1-5
v_gene: TRBV28
d_gene: .
CDR3aa: CASSPDRPKGNQPQHF
CDR3nt: TGTGCCAGCAGCCCTGACAGGCCGAAGGGCAATCAGCCCCAGCATTTT

abundance: .
j_gene: TRBJ1-2
v_gene: TRBV10-2
d_gene: TRBD1
CDR3aa: CASSGQGEGDGYTF
CDR3nt: TGCGCCAGCAGTGGACAGGGGGAAGGAGATGGCTACACCTTC

abundance: .
j_gene: TRBJ1-4
v_gene: TRBV4-1
d_gene: TRBD1
CDR3aa: CASSQGQGLEKLFF
CDR3nt: TGCGCCAGCAGCCAAGGACAGGGCTTAGAAAAACTGTTTTTT

abundance: .
j_gene: TRBJ2-7
v_gene: TRBV2
d_gene: TRBD1
CDR3aa: CATTLGGLGPYEQYF
CDR3nt: TGTGCCACCACCTTAGGGGGCCTGGGACCCTACGAGCAGTACTTC

abundance: .
j_gene: TRBJ2-2
v_gene: TRBV2
d_gene: TRBD1
CDR3aa: CASVRDRDTGELFF
CDR3nt: TGTGCCAGCGTAAGGGACAGGGACACCGGGGAGCTGTTTTTT

abundance: .
j_gene: TRBJ2-1
v_gene: TRBV5-1
d_gene: .
CDR3aa: CASSWGYRDNEQFF
CDR3nt: TGCGCCAGCAGCTGGGGCTACAGAGACAATGAGCAGTTCTTC